This T cell receptor beta chain was found in a study of shared clonotypes between healthy human individuals. Study information: The study enrolled a couple of women and a few men aged 18 to 49.

Comments on this clone: Antigen unknown. The identical CDR3 is also encoded by other nucleotide sequences in the sample.

This CDR3 is 14 amino acids long. V was clipped by 6 bases and J by 2 bases, with 10 bases between them. CDR1 MNHEY and CDR2 SVGAGI come from the germline V gene. Overall study findings and caveats: Clonotypes shared by all four donors outscored non-shared clonotypes in generation probability. Several donors showed sharing of about 4.7% of naive CD4 clonotypes.

Produced via immunoSEQ multiplex PCR; TCRdb's table is partial and in-frame only. The repertoire includes 2 million or so clones, roughly 96% of them detected once, and approximately 0.13% sits in the top ten. A CD45RA+ naive subset and a CD45RA-negative memory subset were split from CD4+ cells. The chain joins TRBV6-5 to TRBJ1-4; D not certain. The origin of this receptor is a man aged 18 to 35 in good health. The sample taken for sequencing was naive CD4+ T cells sorted from blood. Subset indicated: CD45RA+ positively selected. CDR3 DNA: TGTGCCAGCAGCCGCGGACGGACTAATGAAAAACTGTTTTTT. Translation gives CASSRGRTNEKLFF.